This T cell receptor beta chain was obtained from a study of shared clonotypes between healthy human individuals. Looking at the study overall: The study used three CD4 naive, three CD4 memory, two CD8 naive and one CD8 memory plate per donor. Study results and caveats: Clonotype sharing among donors likely depends on sequencing depth.

Authors' data handling: ImmunoSEQ junction-only sequences lacked quality scores, so their filtering differed. Data came from immunoSEQ multiplex PCR; TCRdb stores just in-frame clones and leaves some out. V and J calls and clone size are copied from that table; D and trimming were computed from the DNA. This table has about 2.3 million clones, 93% appearing once. Trimming took 6 bases from V and 5 from J, leaving 10 bases between them. This CDR3 has 12 amino acids. The germline V gene has CDR1 MNHEY and CDR2 SVGAGI. Adult Caucasians living in Nashville, Tennessee made up all of the donors. Worth noting for this clone: Its target is not known.

The source is a man aged 18 to 30 in good health. Some clones in this sample may be carry-over from other donors' samples. The chain uses TRBV6-5 and TRBJ1-1; no definite D call. What was sequenced was naive CD4+ T cells from PBMCs. Noted subset: CD45RA+ positively selected. The DNA of the CDR3 is TGTGCCAGCAGCGTCGCTGGGACTGAAGCTTTCTTT. This encodes CASSVAGTEAFF.